The T cell receptor beta chain under discussion was sequenced for a study of blood T cell repertoires in COVID-19. Study overall: COVID-19 samples from acute and convalescent phases originated in the United States, Italy and Spain. Sample material is recorded as cDNA or gDNA derived from T cells, B-cell-depleted T cells, or PBMCs.

The authors' processing: Counts of nucleated cells, estimated from reference gene primer amplification, were obtained. Using immunoSEQ multiplex PCR, the repertoire was profiled, and TCRdb retains in-frame clones only, with some absent. V and J calls plus clone size are reproduced from that table; the DNA served to infer D and trimming. The profile shows 250,000 or so clones, around nine tenths of them singletons. Trimming left V 9 bases short and J 0 bases short, with 11 bases between. The length of the CDR3 is 13 residues. Germline V gives CDR1 MRHNA, CDR2 SNTAGT. The receptor's source is a man between 35 and 55 years old with active or convalescent COVID-19. The J gene is TRBJ1-1, the V gene TRBV6-4; D is uncertain. The sample taken for sequencing was peripheral blood. CDR3 protein: CASSVDLNTEAFF. The DNA for the CDR3 is TGTGCCAGTTCAGTAGACTTGAACACTGAAGCTTTCTTT.